This TCR beta chain was sequenced during a study of identical twins. Whole-study findings and limits: Models underestimated TCR alpha sharing (out-of-frame) in monozygotic twins. The more abundant beta clonotypes in cord blood had fewer insertions, and memory repertoires did not show this.

Among all donors, each was a healthy Caucasian. TCRdb redid the calling of the 5' RACE reads with MiXCR, one entry per CDR3 protein. The data contain 540,000 or so distinct CDR3 sequences, under 25% of them seen just once; the ten biggest clones take up 0.4% to 0.6%. Germline V gives CDR1 SGHRS, CDR2 YFSETQ. The CDR3 has 13 amino acids. Losses at the gene ends were 0 bases for V and 9 bases for J; bases not matched to a gene: 3. This clonotype has just a few counts. Antigen unknown. This same sample was also part of a study on yellow fever vaccine responses in identical twins. That investigation notes: Twins reportedly mounted vaccine T cell responses that seemed partly convergent, partly personalized.

The receptor comes from a woman under 30 in good health. V gene TRBV5-1 combines with J gene TRBJ2-1, with 7 bases aligning to TRBD1. Sequencing was done on a sample of CD4+ T cells sorted from blood. Written as DNA, the CDR3 is TGCGCCAGCAGCTTGGAAGACAGGGTTGAGCAGTTCTTC. Protein product: CASSLEDRVEQFF.